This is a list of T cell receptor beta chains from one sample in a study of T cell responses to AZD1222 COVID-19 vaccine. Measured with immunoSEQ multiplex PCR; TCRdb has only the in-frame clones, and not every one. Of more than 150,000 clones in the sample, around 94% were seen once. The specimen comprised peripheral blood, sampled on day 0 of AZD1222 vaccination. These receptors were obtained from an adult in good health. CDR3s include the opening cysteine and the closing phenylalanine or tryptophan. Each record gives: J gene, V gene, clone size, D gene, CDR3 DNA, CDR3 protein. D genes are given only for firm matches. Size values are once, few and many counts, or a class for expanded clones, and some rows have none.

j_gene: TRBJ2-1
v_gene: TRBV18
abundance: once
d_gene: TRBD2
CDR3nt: TGTGCCAGCTCACCCGTTATTTCGACTAGCGGGAGAGGTGGTGAGCAGTTCTTC
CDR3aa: CASSPVISTSGRGGEQFF

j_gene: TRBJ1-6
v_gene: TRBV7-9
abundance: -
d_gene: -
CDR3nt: TGTGCCAGCAGCTTAGAGGGAGGCAATTCACCCCTCCACTTT
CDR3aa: CASSLEGGNSPLHF

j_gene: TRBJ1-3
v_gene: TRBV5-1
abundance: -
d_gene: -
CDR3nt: TGCGCCAGCAGCTTGTGGGGAGTGGAGCTCACAGGGGGAAACACCATATATTTT
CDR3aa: CASSLWGVELTGGNTIYF

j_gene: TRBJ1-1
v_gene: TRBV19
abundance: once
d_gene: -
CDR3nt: TGTGCCAGTAGAGGAGAGGGGAAAGCTTTCTTT
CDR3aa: CASRGEGKAFF

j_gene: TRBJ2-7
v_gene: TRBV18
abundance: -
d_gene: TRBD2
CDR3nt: TGTGCCAGCTCACCAACGAGTGGGGGGGAGGAAGAGCAGTACTTC
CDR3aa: CASSPTSGGEEEQYF

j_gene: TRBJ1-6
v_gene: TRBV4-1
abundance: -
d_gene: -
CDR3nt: TGCGCCAGCAGCCAAGAGGCATTGGCAAATTCACCCCTCCACTTT
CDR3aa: CASSQEALANSPLHF

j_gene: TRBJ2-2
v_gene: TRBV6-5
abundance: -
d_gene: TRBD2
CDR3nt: TGTGCCAGCACCCCCGGACTAGTAGGCACCGGGGAGCTGTTTTTT
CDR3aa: CASTPGLVGTGELFF

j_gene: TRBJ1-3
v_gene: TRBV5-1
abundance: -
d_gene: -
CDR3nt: TGCGCCAGCAGCTTGGGAGGGCGGTACTCTGGAAACACCATATATTTT
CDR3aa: CASSLGGRYSGNTIYF

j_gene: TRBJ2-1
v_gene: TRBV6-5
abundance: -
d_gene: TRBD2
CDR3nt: TGTGCCAGCGAGCGGGAGAGATACAATGAGCAGTTCTTC
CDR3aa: CASERERYNEQFF

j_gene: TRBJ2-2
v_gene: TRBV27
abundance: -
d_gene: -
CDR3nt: TGTGCCAGCAGTTTAGGGAACACCGGGGAGCTGTTTTTT
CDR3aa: CASSLGNTGELFF

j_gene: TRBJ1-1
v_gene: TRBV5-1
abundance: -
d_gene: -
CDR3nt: TGCGCCAGCAGCTTACTGACAGGTAACACTGAAGCTTTCTTT
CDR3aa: CASSLLTGNTEAFF

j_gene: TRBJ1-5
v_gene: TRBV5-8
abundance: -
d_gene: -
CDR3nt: TGTGCCAGCAGCTTGTCTGATGATCAGCCCCAGCATTTT
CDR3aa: CASSLSDDQPQHF

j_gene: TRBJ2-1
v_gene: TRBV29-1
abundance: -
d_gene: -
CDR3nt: TGCAGCGTTGTGGATGGCGGAAGCTCCTACAATGAGCAGTTCTTC
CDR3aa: CSVVDGGSSYNEQFF

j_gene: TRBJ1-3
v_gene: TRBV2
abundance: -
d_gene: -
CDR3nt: TGTGCCAGCACCACGGCTGGAAACACCATATATTTT
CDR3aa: CASTTAGNTIYF

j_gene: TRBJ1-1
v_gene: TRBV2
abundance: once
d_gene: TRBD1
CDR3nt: TGTGCCAGCAGTGCTCGACAGGGGACTCAAGCTTTCTTT
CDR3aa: CASSARQGTQAFF

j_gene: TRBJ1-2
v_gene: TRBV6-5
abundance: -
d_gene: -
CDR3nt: TGTGCCAGCAGTTACTCGGGGGACGTAGTCCTCACCTTC
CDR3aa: CASSYSGDVVLTF

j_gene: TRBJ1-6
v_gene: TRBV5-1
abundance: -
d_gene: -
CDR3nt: TGCGCCAGCAGCTTGGCGCGACTTGGCAGTTCACCCCTCCACTTT
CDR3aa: CASSLARLGSSPLHF

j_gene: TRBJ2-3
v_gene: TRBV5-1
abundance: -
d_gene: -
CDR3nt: TGCGCCAGCAGCTTGGCAGGCAGGACTCCAGATACGCAGTATTTT
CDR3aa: CASSLAGRTPDTQYF

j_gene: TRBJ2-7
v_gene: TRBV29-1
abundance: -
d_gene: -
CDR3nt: TGCAGCGTTGAAGATCCGGAGGGTGTCTACGAGCAGTACTTC
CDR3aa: CSVEDPEGVYEQYF

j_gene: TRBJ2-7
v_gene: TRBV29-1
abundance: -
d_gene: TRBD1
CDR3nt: TGCAGCGCCACCAGAGGGACAGGGGGATTCTCCTACGAGCAGTACTTC
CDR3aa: CSATRGTGGFSYEQYF

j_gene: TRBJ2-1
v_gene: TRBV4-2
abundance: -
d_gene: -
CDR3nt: TGTGCCAGCAGCCAAGTGGGGCGGAACAATGAGCAGTTCTTC
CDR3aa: CASSQVGRNNEQFF

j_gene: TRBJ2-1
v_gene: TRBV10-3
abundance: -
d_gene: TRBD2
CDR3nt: TGTGCCATCAGTGATTTAGCTAGCGGGAGCCCCAACAATGAGCAGTTCTTC
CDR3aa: CAISDLASGSPNNEQFF

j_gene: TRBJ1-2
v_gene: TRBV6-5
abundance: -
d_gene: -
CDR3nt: TGTGCCAGCAACCCCTCCGGGGCGGCCGTCTATGGCTACACCTTC
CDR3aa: CASNPSGAAVYGYTF

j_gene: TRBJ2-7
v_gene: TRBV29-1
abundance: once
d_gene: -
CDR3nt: TGCAGCGTTGACTTGAACCCCTACGAGCAGTACTTC
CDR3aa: CSVDLNPYEQYF

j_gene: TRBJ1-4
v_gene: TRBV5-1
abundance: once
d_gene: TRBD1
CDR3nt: TGCGCCAGCAGCGAGGGACAGGGATATGAAAAAGTGTTTTTT
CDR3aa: CASSEGQGYEKVFF

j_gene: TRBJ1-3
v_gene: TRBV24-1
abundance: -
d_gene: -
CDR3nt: TGTGCCACCAGTGATCTCTCCGGAAACACCATATATTTT
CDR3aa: CATSDLSGNTIYF

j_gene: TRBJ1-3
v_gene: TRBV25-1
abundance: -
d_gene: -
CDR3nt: TGTGCCAGCAGTGCGGACACTGGGAACACCATATATTTT
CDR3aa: CASSADTGNTIYF

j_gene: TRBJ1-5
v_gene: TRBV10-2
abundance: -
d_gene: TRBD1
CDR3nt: TGCGCCAGCTCTGGACAGGGTAATCAGCCCCAGCATTTT
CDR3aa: CASSGQGNQPQHF

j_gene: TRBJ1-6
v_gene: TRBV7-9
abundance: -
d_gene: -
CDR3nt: TGTGCCAGCAGCTTAGATGGTCCGGGTATGGCCCTCCACTTT
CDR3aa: CASSLDGPGMALHF

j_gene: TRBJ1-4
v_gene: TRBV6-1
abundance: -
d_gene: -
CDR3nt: TGTGCCAGCACTGAATACGCGGGCAAAACTAATGAAAAACTGTTTTTT
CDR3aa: CASTEYAGKTNEKLFF

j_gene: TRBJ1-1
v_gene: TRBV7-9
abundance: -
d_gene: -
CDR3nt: TGTGCCAGCAGCTTATTCGGGTCCCCCACTGAAGCTTTCTTT
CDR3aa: CASSLFGSPTEAFF

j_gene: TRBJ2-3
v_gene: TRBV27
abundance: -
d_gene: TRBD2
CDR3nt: TGTGCCAGCAGTTCCCTAGCGGGAGGGCAGGATACGCAGTATTTT
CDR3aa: CASSSLAGGQDTQYF

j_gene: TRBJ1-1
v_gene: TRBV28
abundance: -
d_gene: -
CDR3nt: TGTGCCAGCACCAAGGACACGCTGGGCACTGAAGCTTTCTTT
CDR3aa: CASTKDTLGTEAFF

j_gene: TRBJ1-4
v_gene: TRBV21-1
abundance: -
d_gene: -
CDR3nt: TGTGCCGTAATTCCGGGAGGGATCCATGAAAAACTGTTTTTT
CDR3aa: CAVIPGGIHEKLFF

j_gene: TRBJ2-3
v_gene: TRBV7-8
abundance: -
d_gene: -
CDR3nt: TGTGCCAGCAGCTTTACAGATACGCAGTATTTT
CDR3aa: CASSFTDTQYF

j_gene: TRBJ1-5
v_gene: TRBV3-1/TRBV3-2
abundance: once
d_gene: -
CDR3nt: TGTGCCAGCTCACCGGGCGAGGGTTATCAGCCCCAGCATTTT
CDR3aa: CASSPGEGYQPQHF

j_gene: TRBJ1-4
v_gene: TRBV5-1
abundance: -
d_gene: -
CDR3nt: TGCGCCAGCAGCTTGGAGGCAGCTGAAAAACTGTTTTTT
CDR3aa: CASSLEAAEKLFF

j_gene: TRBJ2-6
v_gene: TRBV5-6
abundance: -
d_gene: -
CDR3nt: TGTGCCAGCAGCTTGGAGGTTGGGGCCAACGTCCTGACTTTC
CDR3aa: CASSLEVGANVLTF

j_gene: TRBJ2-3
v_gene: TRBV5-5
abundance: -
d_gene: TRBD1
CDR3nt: TGTGCCAGCAGCTCCCACAGGGGGCAGACAGATACGCAGTATTTT
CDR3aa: CASSSHRGQTDTQYF

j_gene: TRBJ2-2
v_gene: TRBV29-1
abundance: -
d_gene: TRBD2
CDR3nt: TGCAGCGGTTCAAGCGGGAGGGCCAGTACCGGGGAGCTGTTTTTT
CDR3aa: CSGSSGRASTGELFF

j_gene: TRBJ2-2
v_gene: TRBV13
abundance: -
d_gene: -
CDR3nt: TGTGCCAGCAGCCTCATGGGGGTTCCCGGGGAGCTGTTTTTT
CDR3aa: CASSLMGVPGELFF

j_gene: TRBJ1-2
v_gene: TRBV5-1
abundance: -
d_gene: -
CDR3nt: TGCGCCAGCAGCTTGCGGGGTGATGGCTACACCTTC
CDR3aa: CASSLRGDGYTF

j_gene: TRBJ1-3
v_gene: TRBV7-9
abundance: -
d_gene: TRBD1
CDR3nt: TGTGCCAGCAGCTACGGACAGGGGCGAAACACCATATATTTT
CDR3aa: CASSYGQGRNTIYF

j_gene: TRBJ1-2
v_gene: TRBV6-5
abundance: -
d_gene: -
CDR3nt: TGTGCCAGCAGTTACCAGGCACAGGGTGGATATGGCTACACCTTC
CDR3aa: CASSYQAQGGYGYTF

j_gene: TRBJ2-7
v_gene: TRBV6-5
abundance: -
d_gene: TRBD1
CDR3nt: TGTGCCATCCTGACGGACAGGCTCTACGAGCAGTACTTC
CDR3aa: CAILTDRLYEQYF

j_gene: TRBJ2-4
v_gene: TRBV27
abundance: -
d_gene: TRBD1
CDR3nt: TGTGCCAGCAGTTTCCTGGTCGACAGGGACAAAAACATTCAGTACTTC
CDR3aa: CASSFLVDRDKNIQYF

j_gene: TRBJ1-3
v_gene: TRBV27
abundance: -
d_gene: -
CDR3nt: TGTGCCAGCAGTCCAAGGGGGGCTGGAAACACCATATATTTT
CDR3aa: CASSPRGAGNTIYF

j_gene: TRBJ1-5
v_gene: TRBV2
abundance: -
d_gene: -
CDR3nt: TGTGCCAGCAGGTTCCAGGGTTTTCAGCCCCAGCATTTT
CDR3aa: CASRFQGFQPQHF

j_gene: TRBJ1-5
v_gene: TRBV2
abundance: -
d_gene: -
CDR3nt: TGTGCCAGCAGTGACAGGTTTTCGAATCAGCCCCAGCATTTT
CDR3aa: CASSDRFSNQPQHF

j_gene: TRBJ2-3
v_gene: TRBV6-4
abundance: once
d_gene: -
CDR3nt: TGTGCCAGCAGTGATCCCGGGGACATCACAGATACGCAGTATTTT
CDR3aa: CASSDPGDITDTQYF

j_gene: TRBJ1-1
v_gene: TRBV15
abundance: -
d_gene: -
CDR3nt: TGTGCCACCAGTCCGGACAGACTGAACGCTGAAGCTTTCTTT
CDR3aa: CATSPDRLNAEAFF

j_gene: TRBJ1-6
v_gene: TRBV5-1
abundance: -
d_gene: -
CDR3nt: TGCGCCAGCAGCTTGGTGGGGGACTATAATTCACCCCTCCACTTT
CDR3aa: CASSLVGDYNSPLHF

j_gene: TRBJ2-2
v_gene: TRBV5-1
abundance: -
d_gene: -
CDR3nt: TGCGCCAGCAGCCCGAGGGGGGACACCGGGGAGCTGTTTTTT
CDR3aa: CASSPRGDTGELFF